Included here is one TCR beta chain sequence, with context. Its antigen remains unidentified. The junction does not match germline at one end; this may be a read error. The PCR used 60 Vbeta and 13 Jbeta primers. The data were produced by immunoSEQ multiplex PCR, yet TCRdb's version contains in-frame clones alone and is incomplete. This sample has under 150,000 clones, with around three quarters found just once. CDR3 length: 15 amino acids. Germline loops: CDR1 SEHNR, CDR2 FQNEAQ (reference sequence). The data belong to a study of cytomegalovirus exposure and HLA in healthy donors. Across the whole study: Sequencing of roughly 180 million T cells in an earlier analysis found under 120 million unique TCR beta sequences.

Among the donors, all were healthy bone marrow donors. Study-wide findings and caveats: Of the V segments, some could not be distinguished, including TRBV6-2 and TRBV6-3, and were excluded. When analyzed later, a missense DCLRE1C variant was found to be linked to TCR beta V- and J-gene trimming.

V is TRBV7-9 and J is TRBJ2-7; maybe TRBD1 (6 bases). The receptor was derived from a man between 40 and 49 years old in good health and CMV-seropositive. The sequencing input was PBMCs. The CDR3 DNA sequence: TGTTCCAGCAGCTTAGGGGACATTCTAACCTACGAGCAGTACTTC. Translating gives CSSSLGDILTYEQYF. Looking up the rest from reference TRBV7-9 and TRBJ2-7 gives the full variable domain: DTGVSQNPRHKITKRGQNVTFRCDPISEHNRLYWYRQTLGQGPEFLTYFQNEAQLEKSRLLSDRFSAERPKGSFSTLEIQRTEQGDSAMYLCSSSLGDILTYEQYFGPGTRLTVT.